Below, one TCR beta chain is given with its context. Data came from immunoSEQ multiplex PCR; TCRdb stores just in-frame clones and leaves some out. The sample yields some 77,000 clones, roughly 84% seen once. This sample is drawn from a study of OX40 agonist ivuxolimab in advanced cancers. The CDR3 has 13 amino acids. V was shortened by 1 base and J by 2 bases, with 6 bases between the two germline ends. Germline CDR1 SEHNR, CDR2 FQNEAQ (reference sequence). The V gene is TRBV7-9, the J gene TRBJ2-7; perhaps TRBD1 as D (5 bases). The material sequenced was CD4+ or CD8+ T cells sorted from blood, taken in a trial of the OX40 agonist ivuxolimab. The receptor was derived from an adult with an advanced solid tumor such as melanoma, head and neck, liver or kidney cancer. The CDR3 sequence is CASSLVQAYEQYF. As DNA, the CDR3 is TGTGCCAGCAGCTTAGTACAGGCCTACGAGCAGTACTTC.